These T cell receptor beta chains were read from a single sample in a study of control samples from healthy donors and cancer patients. Profiling relied on immunoSEQ multiplex PCR, and the TCRdb table lists in-frame clones only, not all of them. In the table there are about 150,000 clones, nearly 95% of which are singletons. The sample taken for sequencing was blood. These receptors were obtained from a man aged 50-59 years in good health. Both conserved end residues are part of each CDR3.

TRBJ1-6,TRBV29-1,CPKTEGAAYNSPLHF
TRBJ2-2,TRBV24-1,CATSDPSGRELGGELFF
TRBJ2-7,TRBV5-4,CASSIRDTPYEQYF
TRBJ1-4,TRBV6-6,CAHSWTNEKLFF
TRBJ1-6,TRBV6-5,CASSYGGVSPLHF
TRBJ2-2,TRBV3-1/TRBV3-2,CASSQDYGPGELFF
TRBJ2-7,TRBV5-6,CASSFGSGSYEQYF
TRBJ1-1,TRBV3-1/TRBV3-2,CASSRLDGEAFF
TRBJ2-5,TRBV24-1,CATSGGVGWETQYF
TRBJ2-4,TRBV3-1/TRBV3-2,CASSQDGLAGNIQYF
TRBJ2-2,TRBV7-2,CASSPVGGEHRGAVF
TRBJ2-1,TRBV4-1,CASSQDTPSVAYNEQFF
TRBJ1-2,TRBV20-1,CSAYRDYGYTF
TRBJ2-7,TRBV7-7,CASSPLLAGGAYEQYF
TRBJ2-2,TRBV10-1,CASSPLADNTNTGELFF
TRBJ2-2,TRBV24-1,CATNPGQNTGELFF
TRBJ2-3,TRBV3-1/TRBV3-2,CASSQLGGGTDTQYF
TRBJ1-6,TRBV6-5,CASSYSTLNNSPLHF
TRBJ2-1,TRBV5-4,CASTPTSGRANEQFF
TRBJ2-3,TRBV9,CASSVSGSSTDTQYF
TRBJ2-4,TRBV20-1,CSAPPGPQNF
TRBJ1-2,TRBV19,CASSLQGIYGYTF
TRBJ1-5,TRBV4-1,CASSQETQGRPQHF
TRBJ1-1,TRBV11-2,CASSQKFEAFF
TRBJ2-7,TRBV28,CASRTTGNVYEQYF
TRBJ1-5,TRBV12-5,CASGFGGSNQPQHF
TRBJ2-7,TRBV21-1,CASSKAGGQDFYEQYF
TRBJ2-5,TRBV13,CASSSCIPGLAEGGKETQYF
TRBJ2-5,TRBV2,CASSESGGTETQYF
TRBJ2-4,TRBV6-5,CASSYLTDLKNIQYF
TRBJ2-3,TRBV6-5,CTGRDLYTDTQYF
TRBJ1-4,TRBV24-1,CATSDLPERDRKNEKLFF
TRBJ1-2,TRBV5-1,CASSAGTGGYTF
TRBJ1-2,TRBV6-5,CASSSRGADYGYTF
TRBJ2-6,TRBV28,CASISGGLGSGANVLTF
TRBJ1-2,TRBV18,CASSLYQGDANYGYTF
TRBJ2-1,TRBV9,CASSPRSPQSSEQFF
TRBJ2-7,TRBV5-1,CASSLFDSGNSYEQYF
TRBJ1-5,TRBV15,CATTQGLNQPQHF